The entry that follows covers one T cell receptor beta chain sequence. Its antigen remains unidentified. The record originates from a study of cytomegalovirus exposure and HLA in healthy donors. Germline V gene sequence: CDR1 SGHAT, CDR2 FQDESV (reference sequence). The CDR3 is made up of 16 amino acids. V lost 1 base to trimming and J lost 4 bases; unmatched junction nucleotides: 4. Researchers ran the PCR with 60 Vbeta and 13 Jbeta primers. Original methodology: The count from a later analysis was 65 million to 90 million unique TCR beta chains, around 11 million of them shared. Generated by immunoSEQ multiplex PCR, the TCRdb table keeps only in-frame clones and is missing some. That table is the source of V, J and clone size, and D and trimming were worked out from the DNA. The sample yields about 98,000 clones, around four fifths seen once. Study results and caveats: Of the V segments, some could not be distinguished, including TRBV6-2 and TRBV6-3, and were excluded. Listed as cytomegalovirus-associated were over 150 TCR beta chains.

The sequencing sample was made of PBMCs. This sequence joins TRBV11-1 and TRBJ2-2; 9 positions match TRBD2. The clonotype originates from a female donor in good health and CMV-seropositive. This chain's CDR3 is CASSLVRAGGTGELFF. DNA for the CDR3: TGTGCCAGCAGCTTAGTTCGAGCGGGAGGCACCGGGGAGCTGTTTTTT. The entire variable domain, with the rest obtained from reference TRBV11-1 and TRBJ2-2, is as follows: EAEVAQSPRYKITEKSQAVAFWCDPISGHATLYWYRQILGQGPELLVQFQDESVVDDSQLPKDRFSAERLKGVDSTLKIQPAELGDSAMYLCASSLVRAGGTGELFFGEGSRLTVL.